This T cell receptor (beta chain) stems from a study of shared clonotypes between healthy human individuals. Study-wide background: Sampling drew on donors who were a couple of women and a few men aged 18 to 49. Points from the study as a whole: Expectations were that clonotype sharing among donors would be affected by sequencing depth. Sampling covered blood only; tissue repertoires likely differ.

Germline CDR1 reads ENHRY; CDR2 reads SYGVKD. CDR3 length: 19 residues. V lost 6 bases and J lost 4; bases outside the gene matches: 15. It was roughly 200 ng DNA, 33,000 or so T cell genomes, that sorted-subset replicate PCRs used. Repertoires were generated with immunoSEQ multiplex PCR, while TCRdb's copy carries only in-frame clones and drops some. The sample has around 640,000 clones, roughly 95% seen once. Only CD45RO-negative cells positively selected for CCR7 counted as naive CD8 cells, so terminally differentiated effector memory CD45RA+ cells were excluded. Comments on this clone: Its antigen is as yet unknown.

The sequence was obtained from a woman aged 25 to 45 in good health. The J gene is TRBJ2-1, the V gene TRBV10-3; 13 bases fit TRBD2. Sequencing was carried out using naive CD8+ T cells sorted from blood. CDR3 DNA: TGTGCCATCAGCAGGGGACTAGCGGGGAGGATTTTAGGGTACAATGAGCAGTTCTTC. As protein: CAISRGLAGRILGYNEQFF.